These 3 T cell receptor beta chains originate from one sample sequenced in a study of T-cell memory formation after mild COVID-19. MiXCR, run by TCRdb on the 5' RACE reads, gives a single entry per CDR3 protein. The sample lists 150,000 to 200,000 distinct CDR3 sequences, around a tenth occurring once. The sequenced material came from PBMCs or a T cell subset sorted from them (not recorded which). These receptors all come from a man aged 18 to 29 who had mild COVID-19 (a few samples of this study predate the infection). Cell type and time point are not known.

A few counts support this clonotype. The CDR3 here is CASSYSQRGSPHQETQYF. For the CDR3, the DNA is TGTGCCAGCAGTTACTCTCAGCGGGGGTCCCCGCACCAAGAGACCCAGTACTTC. The chain employs TRBV6-6 and TRBJ2-5; TRBD2 agrees at 8 bases. Germline V lookup: CDR1 MNHNY, CDR2 SVGAGI (reference sequence). Trimming cost V 0 bases and J 0 bases; bases outside gene matches: 9. This CDR3 has 18 residues.

The chain's CDR3 is CASSSTPGTTSSYNSPLHF. DNA of the CDR3: TGTGCCAGCAGTTCAACTCCCGGGACTACTAGCTCCTATAATTCACCCCTCCACTTT. The V and J genes are TRBV6-5 and TRBJ1-6; the D gene is possibly TRBD1 (5 bases). Germline lookup yields CDR1 MNHEY and CDR2 SVGAGI. The CDR3 loop spans 19 amino acids. Trimming left V 4 bases short and J 0 bases short, with 19 bases between.

This clonotype came up a few times. For the CDR3, the DNA is TGTGCCAGCAGCTTATTAACAGGCAATGAAAAACTGTTTTTT. The encoded protein is CASSLLTGNEKLFF. The V and J genes are TRBV7-9 and TRBJ1-4; a weak D match, TRBD1 (5 bases). Germline V gene data show CDR1 as SEHNR and CDR2 as FQNEAQ (reference sequence). V gave up 2 bases and J gave up 5 bases, with 9 bases separating them. The CDR3 has 14 amino acids.